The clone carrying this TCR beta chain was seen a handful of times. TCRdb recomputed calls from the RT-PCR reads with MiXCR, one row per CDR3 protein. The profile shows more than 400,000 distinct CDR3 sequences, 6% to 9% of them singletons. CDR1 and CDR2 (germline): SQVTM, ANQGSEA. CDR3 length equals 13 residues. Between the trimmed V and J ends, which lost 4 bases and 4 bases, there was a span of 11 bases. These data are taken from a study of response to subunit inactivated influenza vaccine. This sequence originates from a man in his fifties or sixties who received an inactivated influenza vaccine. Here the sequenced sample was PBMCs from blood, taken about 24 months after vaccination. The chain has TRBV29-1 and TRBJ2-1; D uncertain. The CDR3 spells CSVVFQNYNEQFF. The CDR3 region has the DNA TGCAGCGTTGTCTTTCAAAATTACAATGAGCAGTTCTTC.